A selection of T cell receptor beta chains follows, all from one sample in a study of T cells in Graves' hyperthyroidism and ophthalmopathy. MiXCR, applied by TCRdb to the multiplex PCR reads, yields one record per CDR3 protein. The table lists 300,000 to 400,000 distinct CDR3 sequences, roughly a fifth of them singletons. Sequenced: blood. The receptors shown here come from a woman in her forties or fifties with Graves' hyperthyroidism. The CDR3 runs from the conserved cysteine through the conserved F or W. The order of the fields is CDR3 length, V gene, D gene, J gene, clone size, CDR3 DNA, CDR3 protein. The D gene is left open where the match is weak. The size field is filled for only some rows; it gives once, few, many or a size class.

15	TRBV11-2	TRBD1	TRBJ1-5	many	TGTGCCAGCAGCCTTGGGACAGGGTTGCATCAGCCCCAGCATTTT	CASSLGTGLHQPQHF
15	TRBV6-1	.	TRBJ2-4	.	TGTGCCAGCAGGGGAACCGGGACGTACAAAAACATTCAGTACTTC	CASRGTGTYKNIQYF
17	TRBV28	.	TRBJ1-1	.	TGTGCCAGCAGTCCAACAGGGTTTCCAAACGTGGACACTGAAGCTTTCTTT	CASSPTGFPNVDTEAFF
14	TRBV27	.	TRBJ1-1	few	TGTGCCAGCAGTTTCGAGAGTAGGCACACTGAAGCTTTCTTT	CASSFESRHTEAFF
14	TRBV12-3/TRBV12-4	.	TRBJ1-5	many	TGTGCCAGCAGGCCGACAGGTTTTAATCAGCCCCAGCATTTT	CASRPTGFNQPQHF
14	TRBV20-1	TRBD1	TRBJ1-6	.	TGCAGTGCAGATACAGGGGTCTATAATTCACCCCTCCACTTT	CSADTGVYNSPLHF
15	TRBV28	.	TRBJ1-4	many	TGTGCCAGCAGTTTACGGGCCACGAGGAAGCGAAAACTGTTTTTT	CASSLRATRKRKLFF
10	TRBV29-1	.	TRBJ2-5	many	TGCAGCGTCGCGGGTGAGACCCAGTACTTC	CSVAGETQYF
15	TRBV11-3	.	TRBJ2-2	few	TGTGCCAGCAGCTCCCGTTTTTCCAACACCGGGGAGCTGTTTTTT	CASSSRFSNTGELFF
11	TRBV7-2	.	TRBJ2-7	few	TGTGCCAGCAGCCACATCAACGAGCAGTACTTC	CASSHINEQYF
13	TRBV7-8	.	TRBJ2-1	many	TGTGCCAGCAGCTTAGCGCTTGGTAATGAGCAGTTCTTC	CASSLALGNEQFF
14	TRBV5-1	.	TRBJ2-5	.	TGCGCCAGTAAGCGCTCGGGGGTTTTAGAGACCCAGTACTTC	CASKRSGVLETQYF
12	TRBV7-9	.	TRBJ2-4	many	TGTGCCAGCCAGGGAGCCAAAAACATTCAGTACTTC	CASQGAKNIQYF
12	TRBV30	.	TRBJ2-7	many	TGTGCCTGGAACCGCGGGAACTACGAGCAGTACTTC	CAWNRGNYEQYF
16	TRBV12-3/TRBV12-4	TRBD1	TRBJ2-3	many	TGTGCCAGCAGTCCCTTCGACAGGGTTAGCACAGATACGCAGTATTTT	CASSPFDRVSTDTQYF
13	TRBV7-9	.	TRBJ1-2	.	TGTGCCAGCACGTTTGGGGGCGACTATGGCTACACCTTC	CASTFGGDYGYTF
15	TRBV28	.	TRBJ2-7	.	TGTGCCAGCAGCCCATTGGGGGGGGCGAGTTACGAGCAGTACTTC	CASSPLGGASYEQYF
16	TRBV10-3	TRBD2	TRBJ2-3	.	TGTGCCATCAGTGAGGCCCAACGGGAGGGGGCAGATACGCAGTATTTT	CAISEAQREGADTQYF
13	TRBV7-3	.	TRBJ2-5	.	TGTGCCAGCAGCTTAACAGCAGTGGAGACCCAGTACTTC	CASSLTAVETQYF
13	TRBV7-2	.	TRBJ2-5	many	TGTGCCAGCAATAGGAGGGGTGGGGAGACCCAGTACTTC	CASNRRGGETQYF
15	TRBV12-3/TRBV12-4	TRBD1	TRBJ1-5	.	TGTGCCAGCAGTTTAAGGCAGGGGGCTGGACAGCCCCAGCATTTT	CASSLRQGAGQPQHF
18	TRBV2	TRBD2	TRBJ2-1	.	TGTGCCAGCAGCTTAGACTATTCTAGCGGGAGGAGGGACAATGAGCAGTTCTTC	CASSLDYSSGRRDNEQFF
17	TRBV28	TRBD1	TRBJ1-1	many	TGTGCCAGCAGCCAGGACAGGGGGCGGATAGTGGACACTGAAGCTTTCTTT	CASSQDRGRIVDTEAFF
15	TRBV11-3	.	TRBJ2-4	many	TGTGCCAGCAGCAATAGGGCGCAGGGCAAAAACATTCAGTACTTC	CASSNRAQGKNIQYF
15	TRBV6-1	TRBD2	TRBJ2-2	many	TGTGCCAGCAAGAGGGAGGGACGGAACACCGGGGAGCTGTTTTTT	CASKREGRNTGELFF
15	TRBV5-4	TRBD1	TRBJ2-5	many	TGTGCCAGCAGCTTCGGGACAGGGTCCGTTGAGACCCAGTACTTC	CASSFGTGSVETQYF
15	TRBV12-3/TRBV12-4	.	TRBJ1-1	.	TGTGCCAGCAGTTATAAAGACATCCTGAACACTGAAGCTTTCTTT	CASSYKDILNTEAFF
17	TRBV3-1	.	TRBJ1-1	few	TGTGCCAGCAGCCAAGATCGGGGGAGGAAGATGAACACTGAAGCTTTCTTT	CASSQDRGRKMNTEAFF
13	TRBV6-1	TRBD1	TRBJ2-7	many	TGTGCCAGTGGGACAGGGACCTTTTACGAGCAGTACTTC	CASGTGTFYEQYF
12	TRBV29-1	TRBD1	TRBJ2-7	.	TGCAGCGTTTGGACAGGGACAAGCGAGCAGTACTTC	CSVWTGTSEQYF
20	TRBV7-8	TRBD1	TRBJ1-4	many	TGTGCCAGCAGCTTAGCGGGACAGGGCTGGTATTCTAATGAAGATGAAAAACTGTTTTTT	CASSLAGQGWYSNEDEKLFF
13	TRBV2	TRBD1	TRBJ1-2	many	TGTGCCAGTCGAGGACAGGGGGTTCGTGGCTACACCTTC	CASRGQGVRGYTF
15	TRBV15	TRBD1	TRBJ1-5	few	TGTGCCACCTCCTCGGGACAGGGGGCGAGTCAGCCCCAGCATTTT	CATSSGQGASQPQHF
15	TRBV3-1	.	TRBJ1-4	.	TGTGCCAGCAGTGAGCCCACAGGAGGCGGGGAAAAACTGTTTTTT	CASSEPTGGGEKLFF
16	TRBV10-3	TRBD2	TRBJ2-5	many	TGTGCCATCAGTGAGAACGGGCTAGCGGGAGGAGAGACCCAGTACTTC	CAISENGLAGGETQYF
11	TRBV4-1	.	TRBJ2-3	.	TGCGCCAGCAGCCAGAGTTATACGCAGTATTTT	CASSQSYTQYF
12	TRBV29-1	.	TRBJ1-1	many	TGCAGCGTTGAAGGGACATTTAATGAAGCTTTCTTT	CSVEGTFNEAFF
15	TRBV18	.	TRBJ2-7	.	TGTGCCAGCTCACCACCAAGCGGACAGCTTTACGAGCAGTACTTC	CASSPPSGQLYEQYF
11	TRBV30	TRBD1	TRBJ1-1	few	TGTGCCTGGGGCCAGGGGGCTGAAGCTTTCTTT	CAWGQGAEAFF
15	TRBV2	TRBD1	TRBJ2-7	few	TGTGCCAGCAGTGGGAGGCATACAGGGGGGAGCGAGCAGTACTTC	CASSGRHTGGSEQYF
17	TRBV15	.	TRBJ2-7	many	TGTGCCACCGGGGATCATTTTGTAGGTCCAAGCTCCTACGAGCAGTACTTC	CATGDHFVGPSSYEQYF
14	TRBV6-1	TRBD1	TRBJ1-1	.	TGTGCCAGCAGTATACAGGGGGTCAACACTGAAGCTTTCTTT	CASSIQGVNTEAFF
14	TRBV7-3	.	TRBJ2-5	many	TGTGCCAGCAGCTTAATGGTGGAGTCGGAGACCCAGTACTTC	CASSLMVESETQYF
18	TRBV6-1	.	TRBJ1-5	few	TGTGCCAGCAGTCGGGCCGGGACAAATTTGGATATGGATCAGCCCCAGCATTTT	CASSRAGTNLDMDQPQHF
14	TRBV28	.	TRBJ1-1	.	TGTGCCAGCAGTTTTTTACGGCTGAACACTGAAGCTTTCTTT	CASSFLRLNTEAFF
13	TRBV20-1	.	TRBJ1-4	many	TGCAGTGCTAGCGGGCTAACCAATGAAAAACTGTTTTTT	CSASGLTNEKLFF
15	TRBV28	.	TRBJ1-1	many	TGTGCCAGCAGTTTATCTCCGACTCTCCAAACTGAAGCTTTCTTT	CASSLSPTLQTEAFF
17	TRBV10-3	TRBD2	TRBJ2-1	.	TGTGCCAGCAGTTACTCGGGCGGGAGGGCTTCCTACAATGAGCAGTTCTTC	CASSYSGGRASYNEQFF
15	TRBV18	TRBD2	TRBJ2-3	many	TGTGCCAGCAGCTTAGCGGGGGGGCCCGCAGATACGCAGTATTTT	CASSLAGGPADTQYF
15	TRBV19	TRBD1	TRBJ1-1	.	TGTGCCAGTAGTAGGACAGGGGCCACAAACACTGAAGCTTTCTTT	CASSRTGATNTEAFF
13	TRBV5-1	TRBD1	TRBJ1-1	many	TGCGCCAGCAGCCCAACAGGGGTAGGTGAAGCTTTCTTT	CASSPTGVGEAFF
15	TRBV9	.	TRBJ1-3	few	TGTGCCAGCAGCGGACCCGGGCCCTCTGGAAACACCATATATTTT	CASSGPGPSGNTIYF
15	TRBV10-3	.	TRBJ2-2	many	TGTGCCATCAGAGACCAGGGAGGCAGCACCGGGGAGCTGTTTTTT	CAIRDQGGSTGELFF
17	TRBV7-3	TRBD1	TRBJ1-3	.	TGTGCCAGCAGCTTAACCGGGACAGGGATCTCTGGAAACACCATATATTTT	CASSLTGTGISGNTIYF
16	TRBV3-1	.	TRBJ1-3	many	TGTGCCAGCAGCCAAGTGGGGGGCGGCTCTGGAAACACCATATATTTT	CASSQVGGGSGNTIYF
13	TRBV20-1	.	TRBJ2-7	many	TGCAGTGCTAGATCTAGCACCAACGACGAGCAGTACTTC	CSARSSTNDEQYF
15	TRBV6-2/TRBV6-3	TRBD1	TRBJ2-5	.	TGTGCCAGCAGTGACGGGACAGGGGGCTGGAAGACCCAGTACTTC	CASSDGTGGWKTQYF
12	TRBV7-6	.	TRBJ2-7	many	TGTGCCAGCAGCCCCACAGGGCGCGAGCAGTACTTC	CASSPTGREQYF
14	TRBV12-3/TRBV12-4	.	TRBJ2-5	few	TGTGCCAGCAGCCTCAGTCGGGAAGGAGAGACCCAGTACTTC	CASSLSREGETQYF
14	TRBV9	.	TRBJ2-7	few	TGTGCCAGCAGCCCTGGTCAGCGTGGCTACGAGCAGTACTTC	CASSPGQRGYEQYF